This T cell receptor (beta chain) originates from a study of blood T cell repertoires in COVID-19. About the study: The samples span acute and convalescent COVID-19 from the United States, Italy and Spain.

The length of the CDR3 is 17 residues. Trimming took 1 base from V and 2 from J, leaving 12 bases between them. In germline, CDR1 is SGHDN, CDR2 FVKESK. In the original processing: The assay estimated nucleated cells by amplifying reference gene primers. Clones were read by immunoSEQ multiplex PCR, and TCRdb kept only the in-frame ones, dropping some. V and J calls and clone size are those listed in that table; D and trimming were worked out from the DNA. The sample lists more than 200,000 clones, less than 90% occurring once. This clone appeared a single time. Sequenced material: peripheral blood. The clonotype originates from a man aged 60 to 75 with acute or convalescent COVID-19. This chain joins TRBV14 and TRBJ1-6; tentatively, D is TRBD1 (6 bases). CDR3 protein: CASSQGNRAAYNSPLHF. DNA of the CDR3: TGTGCCAGCAGCCAAGGGAACAGGGCGGCCTATAATTCACCCCTCCACTTT. Full variable domain (remainder filled in from reference TRBV14 and TRBJ1-6): EAGVTQFPSHSVIEKGQTVTLRCDPISGHDNLYWYRRVMGKEIKFLLHFVKESKQDESGMPNNRFLAERTGGTYSTLKVQPAELEDSGVYFCASSQGNRAAYNSPLHFGNGTRLTVT.